The sequence of this T cell receptor (beta chain) was determined in a study of blood T cell repertoires in COVID-19. Trimming took 0 bases from V and 2 from J; bases not matched to a gene: 5. CDR1 is SGDLS, CDR2 YYNGEE, per germline. The CDR3 is 15 amino acids. The data were produced by immunoSEQ multiplex PCR, yet TCRdb's version contains in-frame clones alone and is incomplete. The data show approximately 210,000 clones, about 90% seen once. Sequenced input: PBMCs or T cells enriched from blood (not recorded which). The chain recombines TRBV9 with TRBJ2-7, with 7 positions matching TRBD1. The receptor's source is a woman in her forties or fifties with acute COVID-19. DNA of the CDR3: TGTGCCAGCAGCGTAGAGGCCAGGGGGACCTACGAGCAGTACTTC. Translating gives CASSVEARGTYEQYF.